The clone carrying this T cell receptor (beta chain) was found a few times. What it binds is unknown. The data are from a study of radiation and T cells in renal cell carcinoma. Study-level findings and limits: Dominant CDR3 motifs occupied more repertoire in irradiated than control tumors.

The repertoire was sequenced with immunoSEQ multiplex PCR; TCRdb's copy has only in-frame clones and lacks some. The repertoire holds about 13,000 clones, with about 33% as singletons. Indicated treatment: 15 Gy SBRT to primary tumor, nephrectomy 4 weeks later. Clear cell pathology was present in this patient's renal cell carcinoma. Germline assignment: CDR1 SGDLS and CDR2 YYNGEE. The CDR3 length is 14 residues. The germline V and J ends were trimmed by 3 bases and 0 bases, with 9 bases remaining between them. The sequence was obtained from a man aged 55 to 70 with renal cell carcinoma. The chain joins TRBV9 to TRBJ2-5, with D unclear. The source was tumor tissue, collected from a patient whose treatment included radiotherapy and nephrectomy. Written as DNA, the CDR3 is TGTGCCAGCAGCGCCCCCGAGGACCAAGAGACCCAGTACTTC. It translates to CASSAPEDQETQYF.